This passage covers 5 T cell receptor beta chains from one sample sequenced in a study of blood T cells in healthy people across ages. For the second PCR, which ran for about 6 to 11 cycles, a sample-barcoded 5' primer and a J-beta primer mix were used. In TCRdb, the 5' RACE reads were re-called with MiXCR into one record per CDR3 protein. The data show roughly 790,000 distinct CDR3 sequences, roughly 44% seen once. Sequencing was carried out using blood. Receptors were obtained from a woman aged 55-75 years in good health.

This clonotype has only a few counts. The V call is TRBV28, the J call TRBJ2-7; possible D gene TRBD1, 6 bases. This CDR3 is built from 15 residues. Deletions cut 6 bases from V and 2 bases from J, with 17 bases between. From germline, CDR1 is MDHEN and CDR2 SYDVKM. The CDR3 DNA follows: TGTGCCAGCAGCCCCGACAGGTTGGGACCCTACGAGCAGTACTTC. Translation gives CASSPDRLGPYEQYF.

This clonotype has a handful of counts. This chain joins TRBV3-1 and TRBJ2-7, with D possibly TRBD2 on 6 matching bases. CDR3 length equals 16 residues. Looked up from germline, CDR1 is LGHDT and CDR2 is YNNKEL (reference sequence). V was cut by 3 bases and J by 1 base, with 16 bases left in between. This chain's CDR3 is CASSHQSLGGSYEQYF. The CDR3 DNA follows: TGTGCCAGCAGCCATCAGTCCCTGGGGGGTTCCTACGAGCAGTACTTC.

This clonotype was seen a single time. The V gene is TRBV7-9, the J gene TRBJ1-2, with 7 bases aligning to TRBD1. This CDR3 has 17 amino acids. Trimming at V came to 1 base and at J to 4 bases, leaving 12 bases not matched to a gene. Germline CDR1 reads SEHNR; CDR2 reads FQNEAQ (reference sequence). The CDR3, as DNA: TGTGCCAGCAGCTTAGAGCCACTGGGACAGCCGCGCTATGGCTACACCTTC. Translating gives CASSLEPLGQPRYGYTF. Together with reference TRBV7-9 and TRBJ1-2, the CDR3 gives the full variable domain: DTGVSQNPRHKITKRGQNVTFRCDPISEHNRLYWYRQTLGQGPEFLTYFQNEAQLEKSRLLSDRFSAERPKGSFSTLEIQRTEQGDSAMYLCASSLEPLGQPRYGYTFGSGTRLTVV.

This clonotype was counted ten times or more. V gene TRBV29-1 combines with J gene TRBJ2-6, with D unresolved. V dropped 1 base and J dropped 0 bases, with 7 bases sitting between them. The CDR3 length is 15 residues. Germline V gene data show CDR1 as SQVTM and CDR2 as ANQGSEA. DNA for the CDR3: TGCAGCGTTGAAGGTCCCCTCTCTGGGGCCAACGTCCTGACTTTC. This encodes CSVEGPLSGANVLTF.

This clonotype was recorded a few times. The V gene is TRBV25-1, the J gene TRBJ2-7; the D is unclear. Germline lookup yields CDR1 MGHDK and CDR2 SYGVNS. V lost 3 bases to trimming and J lost 0 bases, with 9 bases between them. The CDR3 consists of 14 residues. The CDR3 reads CASSDDGFSYEQYF. The CDR3 DNA sequence: TGTGCCAGCAGTGACGACGGTTTCTCCTACGAGCAGTACTTC.